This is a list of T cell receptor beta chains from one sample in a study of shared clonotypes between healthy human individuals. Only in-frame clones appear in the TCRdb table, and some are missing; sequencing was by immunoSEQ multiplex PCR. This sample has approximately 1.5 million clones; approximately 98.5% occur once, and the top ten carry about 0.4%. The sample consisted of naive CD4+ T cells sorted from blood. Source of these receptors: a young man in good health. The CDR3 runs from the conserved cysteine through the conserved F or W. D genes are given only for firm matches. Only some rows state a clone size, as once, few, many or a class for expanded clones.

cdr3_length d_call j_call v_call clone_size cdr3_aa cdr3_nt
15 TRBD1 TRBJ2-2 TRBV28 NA CASLRQGLNTGELFF TGTGCCAGTCTGAGACAGGGGCTGAACACCGGGGAGCTGTTTTTT
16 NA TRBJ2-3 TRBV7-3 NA CASSLYLGGNTDTQYF TGTGCCAGCAGCTTATACCTTGGCGGTAACACAGATACGCAGTATTTT
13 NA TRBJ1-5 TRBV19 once CASSIDRSQPQHF TGTGCCAGTAGTATAGACAGGAGCCAGCCCCAGCATTTT
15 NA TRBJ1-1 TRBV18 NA CASSPSRVRNTEAFF TGTGCCAGCTCACCCTCTAGAGTGCGGAACACTGAAGCTTTCTTT
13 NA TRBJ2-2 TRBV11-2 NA CASSLGQPGELFF TGTGCCAGCAGCTTAGGGCAACCCGGGGAGCTGTTTTTT
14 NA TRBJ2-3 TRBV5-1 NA CASADGGFTDTQYF TGCGCCAGCGCCGACGGAGGGTTCACAGATACGCAGTATTTT
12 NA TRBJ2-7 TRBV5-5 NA CASSLSDYEQYF TGTGCCAGCAGCTTGTCCGATTATGAGCAGTACTTC
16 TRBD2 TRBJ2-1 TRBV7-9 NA CASSYIGLAEYNEQFF TGTGCCAGCAGCTACATAGGACTAGCGGAATACAATGAGCAGTTCTTC
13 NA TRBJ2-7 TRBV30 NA CAWSVRVSYEQYF TGTGCCTGGAGTGTGAGGGTGTCCTACGAGCAGTACTTC
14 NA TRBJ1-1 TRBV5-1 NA CASSLVGVGTEAFF TGCGCCAGCAGCTTGGTAGGGGTAGGCACTGAAGCTTTCTTT
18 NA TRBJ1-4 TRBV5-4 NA CASSLTGTPQGTNEKLFF TGTGCCAGCAGCTTGACGGGGACCCCGCAAGGAACTAATGAAAAACTGTTTTTT
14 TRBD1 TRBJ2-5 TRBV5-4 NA CASSSQGAGETQYF TGTGCCAGCAGCTCCCAGGGGGCGGGGGAGACCCAGTACTTC
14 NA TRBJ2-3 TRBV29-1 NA CSVRDGGRADTQYF TGCAGCGTTCGAGACGGGGGAAGAGCAGATACGCAGTATTTT
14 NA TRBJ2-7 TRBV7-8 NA CASSQQQGPYEQYF TGTGCCAGCAGCCAACAACAGGGACCCTACGAGCAGTACTTC
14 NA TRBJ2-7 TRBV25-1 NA CASSEYNSPYEQYF TGTGCCAGCAGTGAATATAACAGTCCCTACGAGCAGTACTTC
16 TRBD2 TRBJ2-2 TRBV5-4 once CASRSGTSGRTGELFF TGTGCCAGCAGGTCCGGGACTAGCGGGAGGACCGGGGAGCTGTTTTTT
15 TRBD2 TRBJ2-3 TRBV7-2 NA CASILAGTSTDTQYF TGTGCCAGCATCCTAGCGGGAACTAGCACAGATACGCAGTATTTT
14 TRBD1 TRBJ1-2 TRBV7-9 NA CASSLLGQVTGYTF TGTGCCAGCAGCTTATTGGGACAGGTGACTGGCTACACCTTC
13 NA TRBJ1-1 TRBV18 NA CASSPGTNTEAFF TGTGCCAGCTCTCCCGGGACGAACACTGAAGCTTTCTTT
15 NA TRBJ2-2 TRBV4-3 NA CASSQDPRGTGELFF TGCGCCAGCAGCCAAGATCCGCGGGGAACCGGGGAGCTGTTTTTT
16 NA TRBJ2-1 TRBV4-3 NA CASSQEWSSRDNEQFF TGCGCCAGCAGCCAAGAATGGTCTAGTCGGGACAATGAGCAGTTCTTC
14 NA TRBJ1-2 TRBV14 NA CASSQWSAGPGYTF TGTGCCAGCAGCCAATGGTCCGCCGGGCCTGGCTACACCTTC
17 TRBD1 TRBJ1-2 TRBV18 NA CASSPNSRDRDVYGYTF TGTGCCAGCTCACCAAATAGCCGGGACAGGGATGTCTATGGCTACACCTTC
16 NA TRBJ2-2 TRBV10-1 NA CASSATGLMNTGELFF TGCGCCAGCAGTGCAACGGGACTCATGAACACCGGGGAGCTGTTTTTT
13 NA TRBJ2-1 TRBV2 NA CASTAGRSNEQFF TGTGCCAGCACGGCCGGGAGATCCAATGAGCAGTTCTTC
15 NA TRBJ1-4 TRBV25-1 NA CASSAKGGFNEKLFF TGTGCCAGCAGTGCCAAGGGGGGGTTTAATGAAAAACTGTTTTTT
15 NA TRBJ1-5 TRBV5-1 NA CASSLDSYSNQPQHF TGCGCCAGCAGCTTAGACTCTTATAGCAATCAGCCCCAGCATTTT
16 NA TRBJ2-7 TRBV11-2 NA CASSLFPDTGGDEQYF TGTGCCAGCAGCTTATTCCCCGACACCGGAGGTGACGAGCAGTACTTC
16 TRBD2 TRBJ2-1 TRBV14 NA CASSRTGTSGTHEQFF TGTGCCAGCAGCCGAACCGGGACTAGCGGGACGCATGAGCAGTTCTTC
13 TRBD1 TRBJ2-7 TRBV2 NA CASRDRGGYEQYF TGTGCCAGCCGGGACAGGGGAGGCTACGAGCAGTACTTC
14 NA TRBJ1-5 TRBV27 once CASSQLRGYQPQHF TGTGCCAGCAGTCAACTCAGGGGTTATCAGCCCCAGCATTTT
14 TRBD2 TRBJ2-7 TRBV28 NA CASSTPSGSYEQYF TGTGCCAGCAGTACGCCTAGCGGTTCCTACGAGCAGTACTTC
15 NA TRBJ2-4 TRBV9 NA CASSPTHLRANIQYF TGTGCCAGCAGCCCCACCCATTTGAGGGCAAACATTCAGTACTTC
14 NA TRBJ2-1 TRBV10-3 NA CATHPGGIYNEQFF TGTGCCACCCACCCCGGAGGGATCTACAATGAGCAGTTCTTC
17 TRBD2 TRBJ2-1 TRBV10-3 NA CAISEFASGLSYNEQFF TGTGCCATCAGTGAGTTTGCTAGCGGGCTTTCCTACAATGAGCAGTTCTTC
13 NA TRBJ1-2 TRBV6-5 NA CASRFGTEYGYTF TGTGCCAGCAGATTCGGGACGGAGTATGGCTACACCTTC
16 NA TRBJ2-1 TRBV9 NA CASDRGGGRRYNEQFF TGTGCCAGCGACCGAGGGGGCGGGAGGCGCTACAATGAGCAGTTCTTC
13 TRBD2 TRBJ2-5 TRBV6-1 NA CARSAGVRETQYF TGTGCCAGGTCAGCGGGGGTCCGGGAGACCCAGTACTTC
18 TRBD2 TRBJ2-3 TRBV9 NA CASSVDRSGSGSTDTQYF TGTGCCAGCAGCGTAGACCGTAGCGGGAGTGGAAGCACAGATACGCAGTATTTT
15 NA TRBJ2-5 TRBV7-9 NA CASSLVARNQETQYF TGTGCCAGCAGCTTAGTCGCGCGGAATCAAGAGACCCAGTACTTC
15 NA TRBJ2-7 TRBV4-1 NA CASSQEAITLGEQYF TGCGCCAGCAGCCAAGAGGCCATAACACTGGGGGAGCAGTACTTC